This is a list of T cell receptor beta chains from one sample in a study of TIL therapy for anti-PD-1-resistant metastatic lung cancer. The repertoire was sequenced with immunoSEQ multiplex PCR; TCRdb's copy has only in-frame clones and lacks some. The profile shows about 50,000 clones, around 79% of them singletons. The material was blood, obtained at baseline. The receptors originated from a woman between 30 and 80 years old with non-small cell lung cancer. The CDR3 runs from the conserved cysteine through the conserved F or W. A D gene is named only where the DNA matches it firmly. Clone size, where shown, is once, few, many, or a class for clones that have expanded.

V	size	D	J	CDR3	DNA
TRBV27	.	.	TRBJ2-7	CASSFTGSYEQYF	TGTGCCAGCAGTTTCACAGGGTCCTACGAGCAGTACTTC
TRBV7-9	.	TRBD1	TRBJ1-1	CASSSGQGMNTEAFF	TGTGCCAGCAGCTCGGGACAGGGGATGAACACTGAAGCTTTCTTT
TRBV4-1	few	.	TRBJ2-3	CASSPRDGSQTDTQYF	TGCGCCAGCAGCCCACGTGACGGCAGTCAGACAGATACGCAGTATTTT
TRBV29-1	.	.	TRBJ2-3	CSASGHTDTQYF	TGCAGCGCATCGGGACATACAGATACGCAGTATTTT
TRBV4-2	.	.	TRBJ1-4	CASSQTGEKLFF	TGTGCCAGCAGCCAGACCGGGGAAAAACTGTTTTTT
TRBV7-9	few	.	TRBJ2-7	CASSLEYEQYF	TGTGCCAGCAGCTTAGAATACGAGCAGTACTTC
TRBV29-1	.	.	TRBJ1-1	CSVALQGNTEAFF	TGCAGCGTTGCTCTACAGGGTAACACTGAAGCTTTCTTT
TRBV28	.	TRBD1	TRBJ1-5	CASSLRSGTGVQPQHF	TGTGCCAGCAGTTTAAGGTCGGGAACAGGGGTTCAGCCCCAGCATTTT
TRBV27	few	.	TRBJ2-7	CASSSSYEQYF	TGTGCCAGCAGTTCCTCCTACGAGCAGTACTTC
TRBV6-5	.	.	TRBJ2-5	CASSYVGETQYF	TGTGCCAGCAGTTACGTTGGGGAGACCCAGTACTTC
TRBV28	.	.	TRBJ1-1	CASSREGGGTEAFF	TGTGCCAGCAGTAGGGAGGGTGGGGGGACTGAAGCTTTCTTT
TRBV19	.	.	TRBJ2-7	CASSIREGYEQYF	TGTGCCAGTAGTATCCGGGAAGGTTACGAGCAGTACTTC
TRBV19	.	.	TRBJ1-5	CAGSTDSNQPQHF	TGTGCCGGCAGCACGGATAGCAATCAGCCCCAGCATTTT
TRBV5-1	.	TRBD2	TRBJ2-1	CASSMTLAESSYNEQFF	TGCGCCAGCAGCATGACACTAGCGGAGAGCTCCTACAATGAGCAGTTCTTC
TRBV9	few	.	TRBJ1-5	CASSAERSDQPQHF	TGTGCCAGCAGCGCGGAAAGGTCCGATCAGCCCCAGCATTTT
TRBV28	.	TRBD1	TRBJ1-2	CASSTVWTGGYTF	TGTGCCAGCAGCACAGTATGGACAGGGGGCTACACCTTC
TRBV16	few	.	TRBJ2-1	CASSPSGRGAYNEQFF	TGTGCCAGCAGCCCGTCGGGGCGGGGCGCCTACAATGAGCAGTTCTTC
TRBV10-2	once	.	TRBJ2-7	CASESGLATYEQYF	TGCGCCAGTGAATCAGGGTTAGCGACCTACGAGCAGTACTTC
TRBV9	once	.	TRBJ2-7	CASSVGTGPYEQYF	TGTGCCAGCAGCGTCGGGACGGGCCCCTACGAGCAGTACTTC
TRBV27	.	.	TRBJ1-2	CASSLIGGRGYTF	TGTGCCAGCAGTTTGATTGGGGGGCGAGGCTACACCTTC
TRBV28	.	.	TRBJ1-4	CASSYYGTDGTNEKLFF	TGTGCCAGCAGTTACTACGGGACCGATGGCACTAATGAAAAACTGTTTTTT
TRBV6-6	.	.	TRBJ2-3	CASSYLVGGTDTQYF	TGTGCCAGCAGTTACTTGGTCGGAGGCACAGATACGCAGTATTTT
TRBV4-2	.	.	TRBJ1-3	CASSQVSGNTIYF	TGTGCCAGCAGCCAAGTGTCCGGAAACACCATATATTTT
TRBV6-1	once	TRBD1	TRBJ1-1	CASSGGTAVRETEAFF	TGTGCCAGCAGTGGTGGGACAGCCGTACGGGAGACTGAAGCTTTCTTT
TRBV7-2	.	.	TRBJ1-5	CASSFERNQPQHF	TGTGCCAGCAGCTTCGAACGCAATCAGCCCCAGCATTTT
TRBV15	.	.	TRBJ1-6	CATSRGASPLHF	TGTGCCACCAGCAGAGGAGCTTCACCCCTCCACTTT
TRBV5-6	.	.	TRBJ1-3	CASSSPDRGGAIYF	TGTGCCAGCAGCTCTCCCGACCGGGGGGGGGCCATATATTTT
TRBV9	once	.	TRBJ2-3	CASSVLSGNTDTQYF	TGTGCCAGCAGCGTACTCTCTGGCAACACAGATACGCAGTATTTT
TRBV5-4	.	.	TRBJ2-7	CASSLGEMGYEQYF	TGTGCCAGCAGCTTAGGAGAAATGGGCTACGAGCAGTACTTC
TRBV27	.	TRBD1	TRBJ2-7	CASSLGIGTGPTYEQYF	TGTGCCAGCAGTTTAGGAATCGGGACAGGTCCAACCTACGAGCAGTACTTC
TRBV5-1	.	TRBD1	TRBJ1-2	CASSLGGQGSNYGYTF	TGCGCCAGCAGCTTGGGGGGACAGGGCTCCAACTATGGCTACACCTTC
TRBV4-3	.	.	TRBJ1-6	CASSQAHNPGRTKNSPLHF	TGCGCCAGCAGCCAAGCCCACAATCCAGGGAGGACAAAGAATTCACCCCTCCACTTT
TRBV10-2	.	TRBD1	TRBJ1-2	CASSESTGYGYTF	TGCGCCAGCAGTGAGTCGACAGGGTATGGCTACACCTTC
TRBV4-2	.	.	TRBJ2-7	CASSQGDFLNYEQYF	TGTGCCAGCAGCCAAGGGGACTTCCTAAACTACGAGCAGTACTTC
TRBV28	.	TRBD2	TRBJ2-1	CASRAGSSYNEQFF	TGTGCCAGCAGAGCGGGGAGCTCCTACAATGAGCAGTTCTTC
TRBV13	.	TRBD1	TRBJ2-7	CASSSHRGSYEQYF	TGTGCCAGCAGCTCTCACAGGGGGAGCTACGAGCAGTACTTC
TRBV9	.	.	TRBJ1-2	CASSVDAGIGAYGYTF	TGTGCCAGCAGCGTAGATGCAGGGATAGGGGCCTATGGCTACACCTTC
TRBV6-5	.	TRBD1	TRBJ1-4	CASKQGDSNEKLFF	TGTGCCAGCAAGCAGGGGGACAGTAATGAAAAACTGTTTTTT
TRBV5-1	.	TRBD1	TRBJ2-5	CASGFNTGGQETQYF	TGCGCCAGCGGATTTAATACAGGGGGCCAAGAGACCCAGTACTTC
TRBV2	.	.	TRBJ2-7	CASSEFQKPSYEQYF	TGTGCCAGCAGTGAATTTCAGAAACCATCCTACGAGCAGTACTTC
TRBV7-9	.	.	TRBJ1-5	CASSLDGLGNQPQHF	TGTGCCAGCAGCCTCGATGGATTAGGCAATCAGCCCCAGCATTTT
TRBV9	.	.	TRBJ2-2	CASRTGPGGTGELFF	TGTGCCAGCAGGACGGGCCCTGGGGGCACCGGGGAGCTGTTTTTT